Presented here are 12 T cell receptor beta chains from one specimen sequenced in a study of shared T cell receptors in the human thymus. Sequencing was performed with immunoSEQ multiplex PCR; in TCRdb, only in-frame clones are kept and a portion is missing. This sample has hundreds of thousands of clones, with 85% to 95% found just once. Material: thymocytes. The receptors originated from a human donor.

This rearrangement joins TRBV25-1 to TRBJ2-3; TRBD2 agrees at 9 bases. V lost 7 bases, J lost 1 base, and 6 bases stayed unmatched. Looked up from germline, CDR1 is MGHDK and CDR2 is SYGVNS. The CDR3 loop spans 15 amino acids. The CDR3 region has the DNA TGTGCCAGCATTTCCGGCGGGAGGGGCACAGATACGCAGTATTTT. This codes for CASISGGRGTDTQYF.

The chain is built from TRBV27 and TRBJ2-1; the D call may be TRBD1 or TRBD2 (5 bases each). The germline V and J ends were trimmed by 5 bases and 9 bases, with 8 bases remaining between them. The CDR3 is 11 residues long. Germline V CDR1 and CDR2: MNHEY, SMNVEV (reference sequence). CDR3 DNA sequence: TGTGCCAGCAGTGTCGGGGCTGAGCAGTTCTTC. Translated, it gives CASSVGAEQFF.

This clone is a singleton in its sample. This chain uses TRBV5-4 with TRBJ2-7; 8 positions match TRBD2. The CDR3 contains 14 residues. Germline CDR1 and CDR2: SGHNT and YYREEE (reference sequence). The junction had 3 bases not matched to a gene; V was cut back by 1 base and J by 3 bases. CDR3: CASSLKRESYEQYF. CDR3 sequence (DNA): TGTGCCAGCAGCTTGAAGCGGGAGAGCTACGAGCAGTACTTC.

This CDR3 reads CASSPRTGSRVSPLHF. The CDR3 DNA reads as TGTGCCAGCAGTCCTCGGACAGGGAGTCGGGTCTCACCCCTCCACTTT. The rearrangement joins TRBV27 to TRBJ1-6; 8 bases map to TRBD1. The CDR3 has 16 amino acids. Germline assignment: CDR1 MNHEY and CDR2 SMNVEV (reference sequence). Losses at the gene ends were 5 bases for V and 10 bases for J; bases not matched to a gene: 13.

This chain connects TRBV6-6 to TRBJ1-4, with D tentatively TRBD1 (5 bases). V lost 7 bases, J lost 11 bases, and 23 bases lay in between. Germline V gene lookup returns CDR1 MNHNY and CDR2 SVGAGI (reference sequence). This CDR3 contains 15 residues. CDR3 region: CASTPGGPIFRKLFF. CDR3 bases: TGTGCCAGCACTCCCGGGGGACCCATCTTTCGCAAACTGTTTTTT.

The chain joins TRBV5-6 to TRBJ1-5; TRBD1 matches 7 bases. The ends lost 5 bases at V and 2 bases at J; junction bases unmatched: 10. This CDR3 is 16 amino acids long. CDR1 is SGHDT and CDR2 is YYEEEE in the germline V gene. The CDR3 loop reads CASSHRRGEGNQPQHF. CDR3 DNA sequence: TGTGCCAGCAGTCATCGCAGGGGGGAGGGCAATCAGCCCCAGCATTTT.

This clone was found once. The V and J genes are TRBV30 and TRBJ1-1; 7 nucleotides line up with TRBD1. The germline CDR1 and CDR2 sequences are GTSNPN and SVGIG (reference sequence). Trimming took 1 base from V and 3 from J; bases not matched to a gene: 26. The CDR3 is 21 residues long. In DNA form, the CDR3 reads TGTGCCTGGAGTGCTCCTAAGACGAAAATCCGCGAAGACAGGGTCGACACTGAAGCTTTCTTT. It yields the protein CAWSAPKTKIREDRVDTEAFF.

For this clone: Distinct nucleotide sequences in the sample also encode this CDR3. The chain recombines TRBV28 with TRBJ1-2; 8 bases line up with TRBD1. Trimming took 6 bases from V and 5 from J; bases not matched to a gene: 5. This CDR3 is built from 13 residues. CDR1 and CDR2 (germline): MDHEN, SYDVKM. CDR3 amino acids: CASSLGQGYGYTF. The CDR3 DNA sequence: TGTGCCAGCAGCCTCGGACAGGGTTATGGCTACACCTTC.

This chain uses TRBV9 with TRBJ2-1; a weak D match, TRBD2 (5 bases). Germline V CDR1 and CDR2: SGDLS, YYNGEE. The CDR3 consists of 17 residues. V dropped 0 bases and J dropped 5 bases, with 18 bases sitting between them. CDR3 sequence: CASSVGVGEEGNNEQFF. CDR3 bases: TGTGCCAGCAGCGTAGGGGTCGGGGAAGAAGGAAACAATGAGCAGTTCTTC.

The rearrangement links TRBV7-7 to TRBJ2-2, with TRBD1 identical over 9 bases. The CDR3 is made up of 17 amino acids. With 4 bases clipped from V and 4 bases from J, the junction kept 10 bases outside the gene matches. CDR1 SSHAT and CDR2 FNYEAQ come from the germline V gene (reference sequence). CDR3 region: CASSSRQGDVGTGELFF. CDR3 in DNA: TGTGCCAGCAGCTCCCGACAGGGGGACGTTGGCACCGGGGAGCTGTTTTTT.

The sample holds one count of this clone. The V call is TRBV5-4, the J call TRBJ2-7; D gene uncertain. Germline V gene lookup returns CDR1 SGHNT and CDR2 YYREEE (reference sequence). The CDR3 length is 14 residues. Between the trimmed V and J ends, which lost 1 base and 1 base, there was a span of 9 bases. The CDR3 coding sequence is TGTGCCAGCAGCTTGTTTATATGGTCCTACGAGCAGTACTTC. Translating gives CASSLFIWSYEQYF. Supplemented by reference TRBV5-4 and TRBJ2-7, the full variable domain reads ETGVTQSPTHLIKTRGQQVTLRCSSQSGHNTVSWYQQALGQGPQFIFQYYREEENGRGNFPPRFSGLQFPNYSSELNVNALELDDSALYLCASSLFIWSYEQYFGPGTRLTVT.

J is TRBJ2-1 and V is TRBV7-9, with 15 bases that match TRBD2. Per the germline V gene, CDR1 is SEHNR and CDR2 is FQNEAQ (reference sequence). The V and J ends lost 5 bases and 8 bases, in that order; junction bases with no gene match: 13. The CDR3 is 18 residues long. CDR3: CASSPPGLAGGPTHEQFF. The CDR3 region has the DNA TGTGCCAGCAGCCCCCCCGGACTAGCGGGAGGGCCGACCCATGAGCAGTTCTTC.